What follows is one T cell receptor (beta chain) and its context. Its target is not known. At one boundary the junction diverges from the germline segment, which might be a read error. CDR3 length: 13 amino acids. CDR1 is SSHAT, CDR2 FNYEAQ, per germline (reference sequence). Together with a sample-barcoded 5' primer, a J-beta primer mix was included in a second PCR lasting roughly 6 to 12 cycles. TCRdb re-called the 5' RACE reads through MiXCR, storing one row per CDR3 protein. The sample comprises 600,000 or so distinct CDR3 sequences, roughly 20% of which are singletons, and roughly 3.9% rests with the top ten. Healthy Russian Caucasian donors spanned ages roughly 6 to 100 years. This record comes from a study of blood T cells in healthy people across ages. Study in general: Template switching caught about one barcoded beta molecule for each two T cells.

Findings and limits, study-wide: Among T cells, TCR beta diversity per million cells dropped roughly linearly as age rose.

The sequence was collected from an older man in good health. Sequenced input: blood. The rearrangement joins TRBV7-7 to TRBJ2-5, with D possibly being TRBD1 (6 bases). The last part of the DNA fits TRBJ2-7 better; the J call may be wrong. CDR3 region: CASSKTLGGEQYF. The CDR3 DNA follows: TGTGCTAGCAGTAAAACACTAGGGGGCGAGCAGTACTTC.